What follows describes a single TCR beta chain. No antigen is known for it. The table came from immunoSEQ multiplex PCR; TCRdb's copy has only in-frame clones and leaves some out. Of under 5,000 clones listed, more than 70% were seen once; the top ten hold roughly 15%. The data originate from a study of chemoradiotherapy in HPV16-positive cancers. The overall study: Two HPV16-positive patients' cells yielded candidate HPV-specific clones and common motifs.

V shed 4 bases and J 0 bases; nucleotides not matched to a gene: 7. The CDR3 loop spans 18 amino acids. Germline V CDR1 and CDR2: SGDLS, YYNGEE. Study observations and caveats: HPV-responsive T-cell expansion during chemoradiotherapy was linked to improved recurrence-free survival in HPV16-positive patients. Candidate HPV-specific clones and E7-related TCR motifs grew in tumor during treatment.

This sequence originates from a human donor with HPV-associated anogenital cancer. Specimen collection occurred from a patient who underwent chemoradiotherapy. V and J are TRBV9 and TRBJ2-3, with 14 bases fitting TRBD2. The CDR3 DNA sequence: TGTGCCAGCAGCCCAGGACTAGCGGGGGGCTCTAGCACAGATACGCAGTATTTT. Translating gives CASSPGLAGGSSTDTQYF.